This T cell receptor (beta chain) was sequenced in a study of shared clonotypes between healthy human individuals. Trimming removed 2 bases from V and 0 bases from J; junction bases left unmatched: 6. The germline gives CDR1 SGHNT, CDR2 YYREEE (reference sequence). This CDR3 region has 16 residues. The data were produced by immunoSEQ multiplex PCR, yet TCRdb's version contains in-frame clones alone and is incomplete. This sample carries some 480,000 clones, 70% to 85% of them seen once, and the ten largest clones take over 9.5%. Everyone who donated was a Caucasian adult who lived in Nashville, Tennessee.

The rearrangement links TRBV5-4 to TRBJ2-5, with 8 bases identical to TRBD2. The sample consisted of PBMCs. The origin of this receptor is a woman aged 40 to 50 in good health. Some clones in this sample may be carry-over from other donors' samples. CDR3 region: CASSFEVAGNQETQYF. For the CDR3, the DNA is TGTGCCAGCAGCTTCGAGGTAGCGGGGAACCAAGAGACCCAGTACTTC.